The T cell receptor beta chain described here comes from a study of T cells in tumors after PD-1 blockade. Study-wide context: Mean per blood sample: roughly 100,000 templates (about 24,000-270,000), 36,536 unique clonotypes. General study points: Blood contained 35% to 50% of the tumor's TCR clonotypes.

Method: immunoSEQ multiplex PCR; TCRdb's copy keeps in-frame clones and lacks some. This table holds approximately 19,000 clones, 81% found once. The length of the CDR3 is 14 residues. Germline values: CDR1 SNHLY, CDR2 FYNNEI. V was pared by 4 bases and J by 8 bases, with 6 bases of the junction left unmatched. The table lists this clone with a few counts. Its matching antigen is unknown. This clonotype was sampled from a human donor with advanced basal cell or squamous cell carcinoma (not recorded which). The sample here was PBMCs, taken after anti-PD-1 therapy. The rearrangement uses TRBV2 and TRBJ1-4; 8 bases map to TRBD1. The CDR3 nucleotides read TGTGCCAGCAGTGCTGACAGGGGTTGGGAAAAACTGTTTTTT. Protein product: CASSADRGWEKLFF. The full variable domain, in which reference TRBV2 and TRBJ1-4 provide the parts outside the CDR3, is EPEVTQTPSHQVTQMGQEVILRCVPISNHLYFYWYRQILGQKVEFLVSFYNNEISEKSEIFDDQFSVERPDGSNFTLKIRSTKLEDSAMYFCASSADRGWEKLFFGSGTQLSVL.